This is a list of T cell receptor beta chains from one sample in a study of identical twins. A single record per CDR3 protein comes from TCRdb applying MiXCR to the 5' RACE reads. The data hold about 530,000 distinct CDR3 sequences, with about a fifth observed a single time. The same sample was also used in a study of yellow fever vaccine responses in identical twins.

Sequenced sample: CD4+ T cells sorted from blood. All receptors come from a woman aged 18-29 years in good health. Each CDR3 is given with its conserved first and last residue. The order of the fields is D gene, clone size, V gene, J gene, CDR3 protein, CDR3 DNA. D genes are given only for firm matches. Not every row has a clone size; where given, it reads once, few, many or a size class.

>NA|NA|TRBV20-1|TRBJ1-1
CSVLKDRKNTEAFF
TGCAGTGTCCTAAAGGACAGAAAGAACACTGAAGCTTTCTTT
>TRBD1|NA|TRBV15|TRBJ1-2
CATSRQRQGPNYGYTF
TGTGCCACCAGCAGACAAAGACAGGGACCTAACTATGGCTACACCTTC
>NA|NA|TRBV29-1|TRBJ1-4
CSVAGNNEKLFF
TGCAGCGTTGCCGGGAACAATGAAAAACTGTTTTTT
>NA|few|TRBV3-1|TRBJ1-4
CASSKPQGANEKLFF
TGTGCCAGCAGCAAACCGCAAGGGGCTAATGAAAAACTGTTTTTT
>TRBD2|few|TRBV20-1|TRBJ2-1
CSASLAGVVEQFF
TGCAGTGCTAGTCTAGCGGGAGTGGTTGAGCAGTTCTTC
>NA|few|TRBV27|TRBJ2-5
CASSPDTGEETQYF
TGTGCCAGCAGTCCGGACACCGGGGAAGAGACCCAGTACTTC
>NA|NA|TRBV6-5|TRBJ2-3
CASSYSSGITDTQYF
TGTGCCAGCAGTTACTCTTCAGGAATCACGGATACGCAGTATTTT
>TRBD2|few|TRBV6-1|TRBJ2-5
CASSPGLAGPPETQYF
TGTGCCAGCAGTCCCGGACTAGCGGGTCCCCCGGAGACCCAGTACTTC
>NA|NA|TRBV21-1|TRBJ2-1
CASVAFPIAQGYNEQFF
TGTGCCAGCGTAGCTTTCCCAATTGCCCAGGGCTACAATGAGCAGTTCTTC
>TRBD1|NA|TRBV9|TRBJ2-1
CASSEGQGGYNEQFF
TGTGCCAGCAGCGAGGGACAGGGTGGCTACAATGAGCAGTTCTTC
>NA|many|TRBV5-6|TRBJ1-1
CASSYTVNTEAFF
TGTGCCAGCAGCTATACAGTGAACACTGAAGCTTTCTTT
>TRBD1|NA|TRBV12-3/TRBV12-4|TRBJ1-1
CASSSRQGPNTEAFF
TGTGCCAGCAGTTCTCGACAGGGACCGAACACTGAAGCTTTCTTT
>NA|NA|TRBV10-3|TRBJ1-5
CAISESIGADNQPQHF
TGTGCCATCAGTGAGTCGATCGGTGCAGACAATCAGCCCCAGCATTTT
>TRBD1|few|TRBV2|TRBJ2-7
CASMGDSYEQYF
TGTGCCAGCATGGGGGACAGCTACGAGCAGTACTTC
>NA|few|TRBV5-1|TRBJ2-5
CASSLVWDQETQYF
TGCGCCAGCAGCTTGGTTTGGGATCAAGAGACCCAGTACTTC
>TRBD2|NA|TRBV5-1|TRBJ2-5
CASSLALAGALGETQYF
TGCGCCAGCAGCTTGGCCCTAGCGGGGGCCCTTGGCGAGACCCAGTACTTC
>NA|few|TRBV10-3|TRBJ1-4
CAISESDRTNEKLFF
TGTGCCATCAGTGAGTCAGACAGGACTAATGAAAAACTGTTTTTT
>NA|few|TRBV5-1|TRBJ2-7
CASSFASPSDEQYF
TGCGCCAGCAGCTTCGCTAGCCCGTCTGATGAGCAGTACTTC
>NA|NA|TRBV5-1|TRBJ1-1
CASSLVTGNVNTEAFF
TGCGCCAGCAGCTTGGTTACGGGGAACGTGAACACTGAAGCTTTCTTT
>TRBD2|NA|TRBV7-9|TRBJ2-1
CASPGGSYNEQFF
TGTGCCAGCCCGGGGGGCTCCTACAATGAGCAGTTCTTC
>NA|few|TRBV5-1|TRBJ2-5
CASSLVSIQGGQETQYF
TGCGCCAGCAGCTTGGTTTCCATCCAGGGAGGACAAGAGACCCAGTACTTC
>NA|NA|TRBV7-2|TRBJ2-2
CASERGGKVAGELFF
TGTGCCAGCGAACGGGGCGGGAAGGTTGCCGGGGAGCTGTTTTTT
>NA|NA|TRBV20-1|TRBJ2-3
CSARVVMGPGDTQYF
TGCAGTGCTAGAGTCGTAATGGGGCCCGGAGATACGCAGTATTTT
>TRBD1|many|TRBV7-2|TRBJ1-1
CASSLTGGGTEAFF
TGTGCCAGCAGCTTAACAGGGGGCGGAACTGAAGCTTTCTTT
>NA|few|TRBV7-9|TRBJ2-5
CASSLSDNRPGTQYF
TGTGCCAGCAGCTTAAGCGACAACAGACCGGGGACCCAGTACTTC
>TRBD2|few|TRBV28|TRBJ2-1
CASSSVRLAGGNYNEQFF
TGTGCCAGCAGTTCCGTCCGACTAGCGGGGGGGAATTACAATGAGCAGTTCTTC
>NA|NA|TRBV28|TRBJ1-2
CATSKLRRGYGYTF
TGTGCCACCTCCAAGCTAAGGAGGGGCTATGGCTACACCTTC
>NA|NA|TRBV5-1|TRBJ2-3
CASDIGGTDTQYF
TGCGCCAGCGATATCGGGGGCACAGATACGCAGTATTTT
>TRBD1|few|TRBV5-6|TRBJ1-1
CASSFRDRENTEAFF
TGTGCCAGCAGCTTTCGGGACAGGGAGAACACTGAAGCTTTCTTT
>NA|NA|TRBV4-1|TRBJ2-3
CASSQSTGGMPDTQYF
TGCGCCAGCAGCCAATCGACAGGTGGGATGCCAGATACGCAGTATTTT
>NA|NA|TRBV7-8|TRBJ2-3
CASSLRWSERDTQYF
TGTGCCAGCAGCTTACGTTGGAGTGAGCGTGATACGCAGTATTTT
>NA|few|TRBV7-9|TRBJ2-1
CASSPRLVVYNEQFF
TGTGCCAGCAGTCCGCGGCTAGTGGTCTACAATGAGCAGTTCTTC
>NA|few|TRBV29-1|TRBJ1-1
CSAQGVRNTEAFF
TGCAGCGCTCAAGGGGTGCGGAACACTGAAGCTTTCTTT
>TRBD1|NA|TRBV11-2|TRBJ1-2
CASSFGQGAGGYTF
TGTGCCAGCAGCTTCGGACAGGGGGCGGGTGGCTACACCTTC
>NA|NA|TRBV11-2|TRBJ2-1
CASSQRTTEQFF
TGTGCCAGCAGCCAAAGGACTACTGAGCAGTTCTTC
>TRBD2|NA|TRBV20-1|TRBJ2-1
CSASGLAVVEQFF
TGCAGTGCCTCGGGACTAGCGGTTGTAGAGCAGTTCTTC
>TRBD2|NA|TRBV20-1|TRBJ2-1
CSASPSGSNYEQFF
TGCAGTGCTAGTCCTAGCGGGAGTAATTATGAGCAGTTCTTC
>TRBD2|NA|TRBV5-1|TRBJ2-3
CASRLAGVQTDTQYF
TGCGCCAGCAGACTAGCGGGAGTTCAGACAGATACGCAGTATTTT
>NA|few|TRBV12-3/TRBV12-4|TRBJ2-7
CASSFSLHEQYF
TGTGCCAGCAGTTTTTCCCTCCACGAGCAGTACTTC
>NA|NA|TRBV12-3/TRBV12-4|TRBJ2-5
CASSTGQIETQYF
TGTGCCAGCAGTACCGGACAGATAGAGACCCAGTACTTC
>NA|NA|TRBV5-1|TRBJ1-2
CASRNGPGTNYGYTF
TGCGCCAGCAGGAATGGACCGGGCACTAACTATGGCTACACCTTC
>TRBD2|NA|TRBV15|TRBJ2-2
CATSRDRASGSRGGELFF
TGTGCCACCAGCAGAGATAGGGCTAGCGGGAGTCGGGGCGGGGAGCTGTTTTTT
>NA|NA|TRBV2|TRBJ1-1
CASRKTGFGNTEAFF
TGTGCCAGCAGGAAAACAGGGTTCGGGAACACTGAAGCTTTCTTT
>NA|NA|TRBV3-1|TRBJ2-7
CASSQSLRQTYEQYF
TGTGCCAGCAGCCAATCACTGCGACAGACCTACGAGCAGTACTTC
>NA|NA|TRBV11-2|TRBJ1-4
CASSSLKGRNEKLFF
TGTGCCAGCAGCTCCCTAAAGGGGCGTAATGAAAAACTGTTTTTT
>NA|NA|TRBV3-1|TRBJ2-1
CASSQDVKILGNEQFF
TGTGCCAGCAGCCAAGATGTAAAGATTCTGGGCAATGAGCAGTTCTTC
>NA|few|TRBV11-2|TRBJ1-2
CASSLGQVAVYGYTF
TGTGCCAGCAGCTTAGGACAGGTAGCGGTCTATGGCTACACCTTC
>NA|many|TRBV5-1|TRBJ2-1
CASSLGKDNEQFF
TGCGCCAGCAGCTTGGGGAAAGACAATGAGCAGTTCTTC
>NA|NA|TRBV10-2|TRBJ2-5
CASSESYLGASHF
TGCGCCAGCAGTGAGTCGTATCTGGGGGCCTCTCACTTC
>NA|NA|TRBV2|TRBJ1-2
CASSEDGNYGYTF
TGTGCCAGCAGTGAAGATGGGAACTATGGCTACACCTTC
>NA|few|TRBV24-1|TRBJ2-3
CATSRPGGGDTQYF
TGTGCCACCAGCAGGCCAGGAGGTGGAGATACGCAGTATTTT
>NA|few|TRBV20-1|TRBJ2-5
CSALKAGAYQETQYF
TGCAGTGCCCTGAAGGCGGGGGCGTACCAAGAGACCCAGTACTTC
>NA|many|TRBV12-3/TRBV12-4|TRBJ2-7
CASSFLEEQYF
TGTGCCAGCAGTTTTCTGGAGGAGCAGTACTTC
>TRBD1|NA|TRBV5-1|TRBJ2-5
CASTHLGQSQETQYF
TGCGCCAGCACTCATTTGGGACAGTCGCAAGAGACCCAGTACTTC
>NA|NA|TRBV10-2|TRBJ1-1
CASSEYRVGTEAFF
TGCGCCAGCAGTGAGTACAGGGTGGGTACTGAAGCTTTCTTT
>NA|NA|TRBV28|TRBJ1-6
CASSYYSYNSPLHF
TGTGCCAGCAGTTATTACTCCTATAATTCACCCCTCCACTTT
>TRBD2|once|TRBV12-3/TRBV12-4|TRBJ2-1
CASTNGGGRALNEQFF
TGTGCCAGCACCAACGGGGGGGGGAGGGCCCTTAATGAGCAGTTCTTC
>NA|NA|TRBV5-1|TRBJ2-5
CASSLTQTQETQYF
TGCGCCAGCAGCTTAACGCAGACCCAAGAGACCCAGTACTTC
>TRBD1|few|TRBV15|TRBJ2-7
CATSSGHGRGQGGYEQYF
TGTGCCACCAGCAGTGGTCATGGTCGGGGACAGGGTGGTTACGAGCAGTACTTC